This T cell receptor (beta chain) was sequenced for a study of Ad26.COV2.S vaccination and SARS-CoV-2 variants (dated by TCRdb to the early 2020s). At the level of the whole study: Vaccine-arm donors were drawn from COV1001, a multicentre, randomized, double-blind, placebo-controlled phase I-IIa trial of Ad26.COV2.S in healthy adults. Participants in the trial were split at random into five groups of five each, receiving low-dose or high-dose Ad26.COV2.S once or twice, or else placebo on both occasions. Throughout the experiments and outcome assessment, investigators stayed blinded to trial group allocation. The specificity and breadth of SARS-CoV-2-reactive T cell receptors after Ad26.COV2.S vaccination were assessed by TCRbeta repertoire sequencing. Ad26.COV2.S was given intramuscularly at 5x10^10 or 1x10^11 viral particles, as a single shot or as two shots 56 days apart. A total of around 32 samples were included in the TCR-sequenced set, comprising roughly 19 Ad26.COV2.S vaccine recipients, 5 placebo recipients and 8 SARS-CoV-2 convalescent individuals.

TCRbeta CDR3 regions were sequenced with the immunoSEQ Assay. After extraction, genomic DNA underwent amplification by bias-controlled multiplex PCR, followed by high-throughput sequencing. The authors' analysis ran thus. To quantify the absolute abundance of every unique TCRbeta CDR3 region, sequences were collapsed and filtered. T cell fraction was estimated by normalization of TCRbeta template counts to usable DNA, with usable DNA being measured through amplification of reference genes present in all nucleated cells. Repertoire TCRs were annotated as SARS-CoV-2-specific by exact matching of V gene, CDR3 amino acid sequence and J gene to a known reactive TCR set. MIRA supplied the reference SARS-CoV-2 TCR set, which was filtered for enrichment in COVID-19-positive ImmuneCODE repertoires so that public or cross-reactive TCRs were removed. Drawing on the MIRA antigens, annotated TCRs were analysed further at the level of specific ORF or position within ORF. Depth was the summed frequency of annotated unique rearrangements, while breadth was defined as annotated unique rearrangements over total unique productive rearrangements. TCR breadth was compared between groups using two-sided Wilcoxon rank-sum tests. Entries here come from immuneACCESS through TCRdb and include only in-frame sequences with V and J called. Some clones fail to appear in such tables; in the studies checked, an unresolved V gene covers under half of the shortfall, and the cause of the remainder is unknown. From that table come the V and J calls and clone size; the DNA was used to work out D and trimming. The sample includes more than 350,000 clones, with over 75% observed a single time. The biggest ten clones account for 12% of the sample.

What the work shows at the level of the full study, not this receptor alone: After vaccination, substantial breadth of spike-specific CD8+ and CD4+ T cell responses was reported. Vaccine and placebo recipients had similar non-spike TCR breadth, a finding consistent with the vaccine containing only spike. The study was not powered to compare responses between vaccine doses or regimens. Higher spike-specific TCR breadth was observed in Ad26.COV2.S recipients than in placebo recipients (P = 0.0014). The authors noted that the TCR breadth and depth analyses may have underestimated total T cell responses.

Taken from the germline V gene, the CDR1 and CDR2 loops are SGHTA and FQGNSA. The CDR3 runs 17 residues from the cysteine to the phenylalanine. Here the CDR3 DNA is all that survives: 51 bases in frame from base 1. After removal of 5 bases from V and 4 bases from J, the junction retains 15 bases not matched to a gene. Comment on this clone: There is no known antigen for this receptor. No much larger clonotype is one base removed from it; base qualities were not supplied.

What the treatment or condition label conveys for this sample: around 19 received Ad26.COV2.S at low or high dose, single or two shots; roughly five received placebo; per-sample allocation not given. For vaccine and placebo recipients, the sequenced repertoires came from samples collected on day 63 after the first injection. In Cohort 1b, roughly 26 adults aged 18-55 years were enrolled at a single site in Boston, USA, between 29 July and 7 August 2020. As a vaccine, Ad26.COV2.S was a replication-incompetent adenovirus type 26 vector that expressed a prefusion-stabilized SARS-CoV-2 spike protein derived from the original Wuhan strain.

This specimen was peripheral blood, taken in a trial of Ad26.COV2.S vaccine versus placebo. This TCR was recovered from a person aged 18-65 years who received the Ad26.COV2.S COVID-19 vaccine or a placebo. The rearranged chain carries TRBV7-2 and TRBJ2-3; TRBD1 lines up with 7 middle nucleotides. The DNA reads as follows: TGTGCCAGCAGCCGCTGGTGGGGGACAGCGGCGGCAGATACGCAGTATTTT. Translated, it reads CASSRWWGTAAADTQYF.